These T cell receptor beta chains were read from a single sample in a study of CD8 T cells in ankylosing spondylitis. TCRdb reprocessed the 5' RACE reads via MiXCR and lists one record per CDR3 protein. The sample shows approximately 540,000 distinct CDR3 sequences, about 12% of them seen only once. Material for sequencing was blood, either unsorted or a sorted T cell fraction (not recorded which). Receptors were obtained from a male donor with ankylosing spondylitis. Both conserved end residues are part of each CDR3. The size entry is marked missing in some rows and otherwise reads once, few, many or a size class.

size: few; V: TRBV20-1; CDR3: CSATGGSGRLETQYF
size: few; V: TRBV6-1; CDR3: CASGFEGAFF
size: few; V: TRBV6-5; CDR3: CASSYSRPGGLREQFF
size: many; V: TRBV20-1; CDR3: CSARDFGNEKLFF
size: few; V: TRBV7-9; CDR3: CASSRSGLADTQYF
size: few; V: TRBV4-2; CDR3: CASSQETGISSGYTF
size: few; V: TRBV11-2; CDR3: CASSRETFTGELFF
size: many; V: TRBV6-6; CDR3: CASSLGLEEGVHF
size: few; V: TRBV28; CDR3: CASSPTGSWEKLFF
size: few; V: TRBV5-4; CDR3: CASSTASEQGFWSPLHF
size: few; V: TRBV20-1; CDR3: CSAQGLGHNQETQYF
size: few; V: TRBV11-2; CDR3: CASSLVGQGSQYF
size: many; V: TRBV21-1; CDR3: CASSKEFLSQGLEQFF
size: few; V: TRBV20-1; CDR3: CSASVRAKEKLFF
size: -; V: TRBV7-8; CDR3: CASSLFAFQPQHF
size: -; V: TRBV3-1; CDR3: CASTPGLAGPEQFF
size: many; V: TRBV20-1; CDR3: CSARVGTSGYNEQFF
size: -; V: TRBV20-1; CDR3: CSAIGISADTQYF
size: -; V: TRBV25-1; CDR3: CASGAPQALYNEQFF
size: few; V: TRBV5-6; CDR3: CASSHPGQGANEQFF
size: -; V: TRBV25-1; CDR3: CASSEWPPTSGKYNEQFF
size: -; V: TRBV2; CDR3: CATRTGGAYDEQYF
size: few; V: TRBV12-3/TRBV12-4; CDR3: CASSRGGAGGNIQYF
size: -; V: TRBV2; CDR3: CASSEEFRNPIVF
size: many; V: TRBV6-2/TRBV6-3; CDR3: CASSSPSPGQWNTEAFF
size: many; V: TRBV11-2; CDR3: CASSLDPGQETQYF
size: -; V: TRBV5-6; CDR3: CASSRRGVHNQPQHF
size: -; V: TRBV29-1; CDR3: CSVLGGGHEKLFF
size: -; V: TRBV5-1; CDR3: CASSPPTGGDAEAFF
size: few; V: TRBV6-5; CDR3: CASSYSNPSTAGEDNEQFF
size: -; V: TRBV20-1; CDR3: CSAKWGNQETQYF
size: few; V: TRBV21-1; CDR3: CASSSWDRRSSYEQYF
size: once; V: TRBV5-6; CDR3: CASSTTGEITNEKLFF
size: -; V: TRBV10-3; CDR3: CAISGRENYGYTF
size: -; V: TRBV20-1; CDR3: CSAPDRRGGGRAGNTIYF
size: -; V: TRBV30; CDR3: CAWSGNPTNEKLFF
size: few; V: TRBV20-1; CDR3: CSASGAVRTEAFF
size: -; V: TRBV5-1; CDR3: CASSLVAGELYNEQFF
size: -; V: TRBV13; CDR3: CASKRRAGDEQFF
size: -; V: TRBV9; CDR3: CASSVASGRNLGELFF
size: -; V: TRBV20-1; CDR3: CSASLREGRNEQFF
size: -; V: TRBV7-9; CDR3: CASSFQSLNYGYTF